This paragraph covers one T cell receptor beta chain sequence. Its matching antigen is unknown. Sequencing of DNA taken from cultured CD4+ T cells relied on the Oncomine TCR Beta short-read assay. A single record per CDR3 protein comes from TCRdb applying MiXCR to the PCR reads. The data show fewer than 30,000 distinct CDR3 sequences, about two fifths seen once. As for time point: late sampling 161 to 241 days after vaccination in a few convalescent patients. This sample's treatment: roughly 11-day PBMC culture with coronavirus spike peptide pools or control peptides (ViraFEST assay). This sample is part of a study of vaccination and CD4 T cells after COVID-19. Across the whole study: There were six male and four female convalescents, and two of them were Hispanic. Researchers treated control cultures with a CEFX pool, an HIV-1 Nef pool, or no peptide. Study-wide results and caveats: Among those convalescent, a median approximately 87% of reactive clones emerged solely post-vaccination.

The starting material was CD4+ T cells from blood, cultured in vitro, obtained about 7 months after SARS-CoV-2 vaccination. This TCR came from a human donor who had recovered from COVID-19.

CDR3 amino acids: CASSQDPVDQPQHF. Here the CDR3 DNA reads TGCGCCAGCAGCCAAGATCCGGTAGATCAGCCCCAGCATTTT. V is TRBV4-1 and J is TRBJ1-5; no firm D call. V was clipped by 0 bases and J by 5 bases, with 8 bases between them. CDR3 length equals 14 residues. Germline CDR1 MGHRA, CDR2 YSYEKL.